This TCR beta chain was sequenced in a study of CD8+ T cells in alopecia areata. Study-wide context: Among treated patients, severity was scored by affected scalp area percentage. Study-level points and caveats: Higher clonality and more expanded CD8+ clones appeared in lesional than normal scalp.

V lost 4 bases to trimming and J lost 1 base, with 8 bases between them. CDR3 length equals 14 residues. Germline V gives CDR1 SQVTM, CDR2 ANQGSEA. Concerning this clone: Antigen unknown.

In each case, RNA was isolated and then reverse transcribed into cDNA as the sequencing template. Assay used: immunoSEQ multiplex PCR; TCRdb lists only in-frame clones, some missing. The table has 150,000 to 200,000 clones, roughly two thirds seen once; the top ten hold approximately 0.91%. Treatment defined: oral pan-JAK inhibitor, 5-10 mg twice daily. The material was CD4+ T cells sorted from blood, obtained at week 4, from a patient treated with tofacitinib. The sequence derives from a human donor with alopecia areata. The V and J genes are TRBV29-1 and TRBJ2-6; D may be TRBD2 (5 bases). Here the CDR3 DNA reads TGCAGCGTTGGCCGGGGATCTGGGGCCAACGTCCTGACTTTC. This encodes CSVGRGSGANVLTF.